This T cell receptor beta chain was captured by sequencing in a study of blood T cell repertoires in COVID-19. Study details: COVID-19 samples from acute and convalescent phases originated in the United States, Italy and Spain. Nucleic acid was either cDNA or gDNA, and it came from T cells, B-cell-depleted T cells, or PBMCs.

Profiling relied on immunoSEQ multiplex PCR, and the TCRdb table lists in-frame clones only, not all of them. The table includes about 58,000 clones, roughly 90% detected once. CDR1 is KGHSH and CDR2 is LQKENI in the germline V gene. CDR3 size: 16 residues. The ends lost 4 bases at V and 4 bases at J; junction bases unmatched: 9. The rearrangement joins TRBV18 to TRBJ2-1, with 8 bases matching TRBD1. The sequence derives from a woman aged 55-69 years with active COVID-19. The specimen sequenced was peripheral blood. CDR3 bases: TGTGCCAGCTCACTTCGCTACCGGGACAGGTACAATGAGCAGTTCTTC. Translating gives CASSLRYRDRYNEQFF.